This TCR beta chain comes out of a study of T cell responses to AZD1222 COVID-19 vaccine. Profiling relied on immunoSEQ multiplex PCR, and the TCRdb table lists in-frame clones only, not all of them. The sample has roughly 72,000 clones; 70% to 90% are singletons. This material consisted of peripheral blood, taken 28 days after the second dose of the MenACWY control vaccine. The TCR was taken from an adult who received the MenACWY meningococcal vaccine as a control.

The CDR3 reads CASSSGRGNGSPLHF. CDR3 nucleotides: TGTGCCAGCAGTTCCGGGAGGGGGAACGGTTCACCCCTCCACTTT. The rearrangement joins TRBV6-5 to TRBJ1-6, with a tentative D call TRBD1 (6 bases). V lost 4 bases and J lost 9, with 16 bases in between. The CDR3 runs 15 residues. From germline, CDR1 is MNHEY and CDR2 SVGAGI.